The 25 T cell receptor beta chains below all came from one sample that was sequenced in a study of vaccination effects on CD4 cells after COVID-19. Libraries were prepared by immunoSEQ multiplex PCR; TCRdb keeps only in-frame clonotypes and omits some of them. The table records 30,000 to 35,000 clones, about three quarters of them present only once. No cognate antigen is known for these TCRs. The ViraFEST assay expanded antigen-specific CD4+ T cells with viral peptide pools before sequencing. CD4+ T cells were isolated after less than 13 days of culture. Previously uninfected by SARS-CoV-2, the vaccine recipients also showed negative nucleocapsid antibodies. This material consisted of CD4+ T cells from PBMCs cultured with HCoV-OC43 spike peptides, taken before COVID-19 vaccination. Noted subset: HCoV-OC43 spike overlapping peptide pool stimulation. The source of these receptors is a human donor who received a COVID-19 vaccine.

The chain is built from TRBV3-1 (or the pseudogene TRBV3-2) and TRBJ2-1; 10 bases align to TRBD2. The CDR3 loop spans 17 amino acids. Per the germline V gene, CDR1 is LGHDT and CDR2 is YNNKEL (reference sequence). The ends lost 4 bases at V and 8 bases at J; junction bases unmatched: 14. This CDR3 reads CASSRRPTSGAGDEQFF. CDR3 nucleotide sequence: TGTGCCAGCAGCCGCCGACCTACTAGCGGGGCCGGGGATGAGCAGTTCTTC.

The chain uses TRBV6-1 and TRBJ1-1; D may be TRBD1 (6 bases). The CDR3 spans 17 residues. V lost 0 bases and J lost 2, with 16 bases in between. Germline V gives CDR1 MNHNS, CDR2 SASEGT. DNA for the CDR3: TGTGCCAGCAGTGAAGCGTTATTCGGGGGGGGCAACACTGAAGCTTTCTTT. Translation: CASSEALFGGGNTEAFF.

The V and J genes are TRBV7-8 and TRBJ1-3, with 8 bases aligning to TRBD1. V shed 5 bases and J 3 bases; nucleotides not matched to a gene: 6. Germline CDR1 is SGHVS and CDR2 is FQNEAQ. The CDR3 contains 15 residues. CDR3 residues: CASSLEDRGGNTIYF. The CDR3 DNA reads TGTGCCAGCAGCCTAGAAGACAGGGGTGGAAACACCATATATTTT.

This clone was counted a single time. J is TRBJ2-7 and V is TRBV7-9; 8 nucleotides agree with TRBD1. Trimming removed 5 bases from V and 1 base from J; junction bases left unmatched: 7. The CDR3 is made up of 15 amino acids. The germline V gene has CDR1 SEHNR and CDR2 FQNEAQ (reference sequence). In nucleotides, the CDR3 is TGTGCCAGCAGCCGCCTGGGGGACAGGTCCTACGAGCAGTACTTC. Its translation: CASSRLGDRSYEQYF.

This clone appeared a few times. V usage is TRBV4-1 and J usage is TRBJ1-6; 9 positions match TRBD1. The germline gives CDR1 MGHRA, CDR2 YSYEKL. The CDR3 has 15 residues. The J segment lost 7 bases and the V segment lost 6 bases, leaving 7 bases of the junction unmatched. In nucleotides, the CDR3 is TGCGCCAGCAGAGCGCCGGGACAGGGAAATTCACCCCTCCACTTT. Amino acids: CASRAPGQGNSPLHF.

The chain has TRBV19 and TRBJ2-6; D unclear. CDR3 length equals 15 residues. Germline V gives CDR1 LNHDA, CDR2 SQIVND (reference sequence). The V end lost 5 bases, the J end lost 0 bases, and 8 bases lay between the germline ends. CDR3 coding DNA: TGTGCCAGTAGTGCCCAGGACTCTGGGGCCAACGTCCTGACTTTC. This sequence encodes CASSAQDSGANVLTF.

This sequence joins TRBV29-1 and TRBJ1-1; 8 nucleotides match TRBD1. Germline V gene sequence: CDR1 SQVTM, CDR2 ANQGSEA. The CDR3 runs 12 residues. J gave up 4 bases and V 6 bases, and 4 bases lay outside the gene matches. CDR3 in amino acids: CSVRQGPTEAFF. The CDR3 DNA reads as TGCAGCGTGCGACAGGGGCCCACTGAAGCTTTCTTT.

The V and J genes are TRBV28 and TRBJ2-3; D uncertain. Germline V lookup: CDR1 MDHEN, CDR2 SYDVKM. The CDR3 totals 15 residues. Trimming removed 6 bases at V and 0 bases at J, with 13 bases between. The DNA of the CDR3 is TGTGCCAGCAGGCCGTGGCGATCTAGCACAGATACGCAGTATTTT. This encodes CASRPWRSSTDTQYF.

The chain joins TRBV3-1 (or the pseudogene TRBV3-2) to TRBJ1-1; D remains ambiguous. CDR3 length: 15 amino acids. Germline values: CDR1 LGHDT, CDR2 YNNKEL (reference sequence). The V end lost 2 bases, the J end lost 1 base, and 11 bases lay between the germline ends. The CDR3 region is CASSQRSWGNTEAFF. In nucleotides, the CDR3 is TGTGCCAGCAGCCAAAGAAGTTGGGGGAACACTGAAGCTTTCTTT.

This chain connects TRBV5-6 to TRBJ1-1; weak D call: TRBD1 (6 bases). CDR3 length equals 17 residues. V lost 2 bases, J lost 4 bases, and 21 bases lay in between. Germline CDR1 is SGHDT and CDR2 is YYEEEE. The DNA of the CDR3 is TGTGCCAGCAGCTTTTTCACCGGGGGGGGCTATGGCACTGAAGCTTTCTTT. This codes for CASSFFTGGGYGTEAFF.

The rearrangement uses TRBV19 and TRBJ2-4, with 10 bases aligning to TRBD1. There are 16 residues in the CDR3. V gave up 5 bases and J gave up 4 bases; unmatched junction bases: 8. Germline CDR1 is LNHDA and CDR2 is SQIVND (reference sequence). The CDR3, as DNA: TGTGCCAGTAGTTGGGACAGGGGAAGTTGGAAAAACATTCAGTACTTC. Protein sequence: CASSWDRGSWKNIQYF.

The J gene is TRBJ1-1, the V gene TRBV15; D ambiguous. Looked up from germline, CDR1 is LNHNV and CDR2 is YYDKDF (reference sequence). Trimming removed 0 bases from V and 0 bases from J, with 8 bases in between. The CDR3 consists of 15 residues. The CDR3 nucleotides read TGTGCCACCAGCAGAGAGGTAACACTGAACACTGAAGCTTTCTTT. Its protein product is CATSREVTLNTEAFF.

This chain joins TRBV4-2 and TRBJ1-1; D gene unclear. Per the germline V gene, CDR1 is LGHNA and CDR2 is YNFKEQ. The germline V and J ends were trimmed by 1 base and 4 bases, with 22 bases remaining between them. CDR3 size: 18 residues. The CDR3 DNA is TGTGCCAGCAGCCAAGCCCAAAGGTTGCCGAGGGCTCGCACTGAAGCTTTCTTT. Translated, it gives CASSQAQRLPRARTEAFF.

The rearrangement links TRBV3-1 (or the pseudogene TRBV3-2) to TRBJ2-1, with 9 positions matching TRBD2. CDR1 is LGHDT and CDR2 is YNNKEL in the germline V gene (reference sequence). The length of the CDR3 is 15 residues. The V and J ends lost 0 bases and 6 bases, in that order; junction bases with no gene match: 3. In DNA form, the CDR3 reads TGTGCCAGCAGCCAAGAAGGCGGGGGGGCCAATGAGCAGTTCTTC. This gives the protein CASSQEGGGANEQFF.

The chain is built from TRBV20-1 and TRBJ2-7, with D possibly being TRBD1 (8 bases). V was trimmed by 3 bases and J by 5 bases, leaving 11 bases between them. Looked up from germline, CDR1 is DFQATT and CDR2 is SNEGSKA (reference sequence). CDR3 length equals 12 residues. The CDR3 sequence is CSASTGGDEQYF. Here the CDR3 DNA reads TGCAGTGCTAGTACAGGGGGGGACGAGCAGTACTTC.

The rearrangement links TRBV24-1 to TRBJ2-7; the match to TRBD2 covers 8 bases. Germline CDR1 and CDR2: KGHDR and SFDVKD. Trimming cost V 4 bases and J 3 bases; bases outside gene matches: 10. CDR3 length equals 16 residues. The CDR3 DNA sequence: TGTGCCACCAGTGAAACTAGCGGAGCCTCATTCTACGAGCAGTACTTC. Its translation: CATSETSGASFYEQYF.

The V and J genes are TRBV7-9 and TRBJ1-1, with D maybe TRBD1 (6 bases). Trimming took off 8 bases at V and 2 bases at J, with 9 bases between the two ends. Germline V gene sequence: CDR1 SEHNR, CDR2 FQNEAQ (reference sequence). The CDR3 extends over 12 amino acids. The CDR3 coding sequence is TGTGCCAGCGACAGGTTAAACACTGAAGCTTTCTTT. Protein: CASDRLNTEAFF.

The rearrangement links TRBV10-3 to TRBJ2-4; D perhaps matches TRBD1 (7 bases). This CDR3 region has 12 residues. From germline, CDR1 is ENHRY and CDR2 SYGVKD. V lost 10 bases and J 8 bases, leaving 15 bases between the germline ends. CDR3 coding DNA: TGTGCCACCCAGGGGGACTCCTACATTCAGTACTTC. It encodes CATQGDSYIQYF.

This clone was picked up a small number of times. The J gene is TRBJ2-1, the V gene TRBV4-1, with D possibly being TRBD2 (5 bases). CDR3 length: 12 amino acids. Trimming removed 0 bases from V and 12 bases from J, with 9 bases in between. Germline lookup yields CDR1 MGHRA and CDR2 YSYEKL. The CDR3 region has the DNA TGCGCCAGCAGCCAAGAGCTCGGAGGGCAGTTCTTC. Translation: CASSQELGGQFF.

The V call is TRBV7-3, the J call TRBJ1-2; D is ambiguous. Trimming shortened V by 4 bases and J by 0 bases, and 9 bases separated the two germline ends. The CDR3 contains 14 residues. Looked up from germline, CDR1 is SGHTA and CDR2 is FQGTGA. In DNA, the CDR3 is TGTGCCAGCAGCTCAAGGGCCTCTAACTATGGCTACACCTTC. Its protein product is CASSSRASNYGYTF.

The chain recombines TRBV4-2 with TRBJ2-3; D is perhaps TRBD2 (6 bases). The germline V gene has CDR1 LGHNA and CDR2 YNFKEQ. Trimming cost V 0 bases and J 2 bases, with 12 bases left between them. There are 16 residues in the CDR3. CDR3 DNA: TGTGCCAGCAGCCAAGAGGGAGGCAGGAACACAGATACGCAGTATTTT. Translating gives CASSQEGGRNTDTQYF.

This chain uses TRBV5-1 with TRBJ1-4; TRBD1 aligns across 9 bases. The CDR3 runs to 15 residues. Germline CDR1 reads SGHRS; CDR2 reads YFSETQ. V shed 3 bases and J 6 bases; nucleotides not matched to a gene: 6. In DNA, the CDR3 is TGCGCCAGCAGCTCGGACAGGGGCCCTTATGAAAAACTGTTTTTT. Protein sequence: CASSSDRGPYEKLFF.

This chain uses TRBV9 with TRBJ2-1, with TRBD2 identical over 7 bases. Trimming at V came to 4 bases and at J to 8 bases, leaving 12 bases not matched to a gene. This CDR3 contains 15 residues. Germline V lookup: CDR1 SGDLS, CDR2 YYNGEE. CDR3 residues: CASSPTPREGDEQFF. For the CDR3, the DNA is TGTGCCAGCAGCCCCACGCCAAGGGAGGGCGATGAGCAGTTCTTC.

The V and J genes are TRBV29-1 and TRBJ2-3; perhaps D is TRBD1 or TRBD2 (6 bases each). CDR3 length equals 12 residues. The V end was cut by 6 bases, the J end by 8 bases, with 15 bases between. Germline V CDR1 and CDR2: SQVTM, ANQGSEA. CDR3 DNA: TGCAGCGTAGGGGGGCAGGGCATTACGCAGTATTTT. This gives the protein CSVGGQGITQYF.

In this sample, this clone turned up once. The J gene is TRBJ1-1, the V gene TRBV11-3, with 7 nucleotides matching TRBD1. CDR1 SGHNT and CDR2 YENEEA come from the germline V gene. The CDR3 spans 15 residues. J lost 6 bases, V lost 5 bases, and 12 bases had no gene match. The chain's CDR3 is CASSPTTGVPSEAFF. As DNA, the CDR3 is TGTGCCAGCAGCCCGACCACAGGGGTTCCTTCTGAAGCTTTCTTT.